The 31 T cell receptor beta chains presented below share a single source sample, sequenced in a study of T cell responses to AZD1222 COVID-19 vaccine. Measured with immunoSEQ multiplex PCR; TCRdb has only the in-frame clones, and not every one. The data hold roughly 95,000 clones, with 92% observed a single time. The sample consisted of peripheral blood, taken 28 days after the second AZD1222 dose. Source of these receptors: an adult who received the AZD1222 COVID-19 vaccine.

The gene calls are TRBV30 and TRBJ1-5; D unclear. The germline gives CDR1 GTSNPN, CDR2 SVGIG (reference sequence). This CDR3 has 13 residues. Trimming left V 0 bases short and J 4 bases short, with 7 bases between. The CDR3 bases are TGTGCCTGGAGTGTAAAAGGAAATCAGCCCCAGCATTTT. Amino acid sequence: CAWSVKGNQPQHF.

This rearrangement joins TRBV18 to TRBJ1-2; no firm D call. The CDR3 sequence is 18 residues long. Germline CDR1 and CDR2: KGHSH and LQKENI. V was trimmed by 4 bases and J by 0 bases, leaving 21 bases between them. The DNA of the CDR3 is TGTGCCAGCTCACATGGGTTGAGGCCCACTACAACTAACTATGGCTACACCTTC. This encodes CASSHGLRPTTTNYGYTF.

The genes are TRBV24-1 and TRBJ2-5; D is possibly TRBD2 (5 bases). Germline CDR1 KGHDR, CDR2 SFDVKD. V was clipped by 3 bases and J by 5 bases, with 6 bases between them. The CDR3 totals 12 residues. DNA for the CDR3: TGTGCCACCAGTGATACGGGGGAGACCCAGTACTTC. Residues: CATSDTGETQYF.

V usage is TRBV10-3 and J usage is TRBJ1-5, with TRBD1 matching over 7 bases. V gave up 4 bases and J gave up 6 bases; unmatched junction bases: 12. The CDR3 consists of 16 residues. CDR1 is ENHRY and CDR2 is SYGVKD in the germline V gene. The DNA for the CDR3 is TGTGCCATCAGTGCCGATCCAGGGGGACCCGGTCAGCCCCAGCATTTT. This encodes CAISADPGGPGQPQHF.

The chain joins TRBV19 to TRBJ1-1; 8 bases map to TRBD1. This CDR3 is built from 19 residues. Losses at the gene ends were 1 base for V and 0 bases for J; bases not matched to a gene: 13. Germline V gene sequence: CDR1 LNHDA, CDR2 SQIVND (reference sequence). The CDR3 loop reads CASSIAGSGQTGVNTEAFF. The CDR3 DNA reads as TGTGCCAGTAGTATAGCCGGGTCTGGCCAGACAGGGGTGAACACTGAAGCTTTCTTT.

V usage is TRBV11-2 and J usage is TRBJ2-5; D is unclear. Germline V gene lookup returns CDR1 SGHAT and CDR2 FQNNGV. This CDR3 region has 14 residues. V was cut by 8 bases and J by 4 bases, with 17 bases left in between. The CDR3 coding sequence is TGTGCCAGCGACCTAAATACGGGTAGAGAGACCCAGTACTTC. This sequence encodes CASDLNTGRETQYF.

CDR3 region: CASSEIFGRSSYEQYF. In DNA form, the CDR3 reads TGTGCCAGCAGTGAAATTTTCGGCCGGAGCTCCTACGAGCAGTACTTC. The chain couples TRBV2 to TRBJ2-7; no reliable D call. The CDR3 length is 16 residues. Germline CDR1 and CDR2: SNHLY and FYNNEI. V dropped 2 bases and J dropped 0 bases, with 14 bases sitting between them. The whole variable domain, remainder taken from reference TRBV2 and TRBJ2-7, is EPEVTQTPSHQVTQMGQEVILRCVPISNHLYFYWYRQILGQKVEFLVSFYNNEISEKSEIFDDQFSVERPDGSNFTLKIRSTKLEDSAMYFCASSEIFGRSSYEQYFGPGTRLTVT.

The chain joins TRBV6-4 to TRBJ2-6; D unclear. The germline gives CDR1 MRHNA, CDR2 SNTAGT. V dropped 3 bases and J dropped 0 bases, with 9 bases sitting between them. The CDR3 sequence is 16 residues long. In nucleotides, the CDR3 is TGTGCCAGCAGTGATGACACAGACTCTGGGGCCAACGTCCTGACTTTC. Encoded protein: CASSDDTDSGANVLTF.

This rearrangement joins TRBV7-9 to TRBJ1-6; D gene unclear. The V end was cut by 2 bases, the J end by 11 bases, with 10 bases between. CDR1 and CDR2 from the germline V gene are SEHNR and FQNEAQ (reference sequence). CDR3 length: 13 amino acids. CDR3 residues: CASSLIMSTPLHF. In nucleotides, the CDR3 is TGTGCCAGCAGCTTAATAATGTCGACACCCCTCCACTTT.

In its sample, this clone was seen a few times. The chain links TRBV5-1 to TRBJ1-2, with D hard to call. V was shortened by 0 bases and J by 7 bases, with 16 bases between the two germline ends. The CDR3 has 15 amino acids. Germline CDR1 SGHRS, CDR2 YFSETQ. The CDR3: CASSLALDLEAGYTF. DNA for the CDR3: TGCGCCAGCAGCTTGGCCCTAGATTTAGAAGCTGGCTACACCTTC.

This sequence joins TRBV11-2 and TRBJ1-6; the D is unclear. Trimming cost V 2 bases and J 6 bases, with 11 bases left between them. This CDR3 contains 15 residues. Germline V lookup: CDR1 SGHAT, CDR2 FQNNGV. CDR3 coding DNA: TGTGCCAGCAGCTTACTAACAACGGGTAATTCACCCCTCCACTTT. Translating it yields CASSLLTTGNSPLHF.

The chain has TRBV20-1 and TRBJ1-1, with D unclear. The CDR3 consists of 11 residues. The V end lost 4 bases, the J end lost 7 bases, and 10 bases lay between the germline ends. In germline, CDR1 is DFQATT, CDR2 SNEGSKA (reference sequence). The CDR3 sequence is CSAKGSFEAFF. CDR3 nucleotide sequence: TGCAGTGCTAAAGGGAGTTTTGAAGCTTTCTTT.

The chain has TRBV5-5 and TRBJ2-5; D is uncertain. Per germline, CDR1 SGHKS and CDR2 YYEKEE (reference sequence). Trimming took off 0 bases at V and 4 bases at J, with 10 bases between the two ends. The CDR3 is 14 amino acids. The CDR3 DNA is TGTGCCAGCAGCTTGGTGTCAGAAGGAGAGACCCAGTACTTC. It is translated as CASSLVSEGETQYF.

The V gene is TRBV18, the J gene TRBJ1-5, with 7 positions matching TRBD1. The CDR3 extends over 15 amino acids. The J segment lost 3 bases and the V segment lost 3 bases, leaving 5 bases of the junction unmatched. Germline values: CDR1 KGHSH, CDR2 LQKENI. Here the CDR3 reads CASSPNRGDNQPQHF. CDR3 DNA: TGTGCCAGCTCACCGAACAGGGGAGACAATCAGCCCCAGCATTTT.

The chain's CDR3 is CASILTGPNTGELFF. The CDR3 DNA follows: TGTGCCAGCATCCTGACAGGGCCGAACACCGGGGAGCTGTTTTTT. The chain joins TRBV6-6 to TRBJ2-2, with 7 positions matching TRBD1. Per germline, CDR1 MNHNY and CDR2 SVGAGI (reference sequence). The CDR3 runs 15 residues. The J segment lost 0 bases and the V segment lost 7 bases, leaving 5 bases of the junction unmatched.

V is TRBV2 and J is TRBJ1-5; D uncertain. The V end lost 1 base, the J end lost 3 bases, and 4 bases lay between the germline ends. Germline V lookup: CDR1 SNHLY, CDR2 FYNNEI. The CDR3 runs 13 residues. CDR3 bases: TGTGCCAGCAGTGAAGGGTTCAATCAGCCCCAGCATTTT. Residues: CASSEGFNQPQHF. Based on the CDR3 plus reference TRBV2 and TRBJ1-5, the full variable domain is EPEVTQTPSHQVTQMGQEVILRCVPISNHLYFYWYRQILGQKVEFLVSFYNNEISEKSEIFDDQFSVERPDGSNFTLKIRSTKLEDSAMYFCASSEGFNQPQHFGDGTRLSIL.

The DNA of the CDR3 is TGTGCCAGCAGAGTACAGGGTGTTAGCGGGGAGCTGTTTTTT. It is translated as CASRVQGVSGELFF. The chain employs TRBV7-9 and TRBJ2-2, with a tentative D call TRBD1 (6 bases). In germline, CDR1 is SEHNR, CDR2 FQNEAQ (reference sequence). The V end was cut by 6 bases, the J end by 7 bases, with 15 bases between. The CDR3 is made up of 14 amino acids.

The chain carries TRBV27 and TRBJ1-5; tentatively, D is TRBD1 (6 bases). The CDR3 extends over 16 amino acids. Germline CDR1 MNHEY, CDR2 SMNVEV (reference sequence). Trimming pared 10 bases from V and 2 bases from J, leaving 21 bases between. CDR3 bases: TGTGCCACCAAAGCGGGGGCTCCCCTAGGCAATCAGCCCCAGCATTTT. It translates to CATKAGAPLGNQPQHF.

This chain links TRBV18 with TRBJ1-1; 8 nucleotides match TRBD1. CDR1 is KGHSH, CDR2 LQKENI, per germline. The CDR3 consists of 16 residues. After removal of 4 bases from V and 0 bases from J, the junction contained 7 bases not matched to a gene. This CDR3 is CASSRDRGFMNTEAFF. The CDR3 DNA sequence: TGTGCCAGCTCACGTGACAGGGGCTTCATGAACACTGAAGCTTTCTTT.

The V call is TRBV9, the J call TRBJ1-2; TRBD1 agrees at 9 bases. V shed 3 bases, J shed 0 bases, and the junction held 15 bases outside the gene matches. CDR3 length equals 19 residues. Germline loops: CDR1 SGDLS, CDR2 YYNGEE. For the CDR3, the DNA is TGTGCCAGCAGCGGTTTGGGGGAGGGACAGGGAACCTCTAACTATGGCTACACCTTC. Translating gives CASSGLGEGQGTSNYGYTF.

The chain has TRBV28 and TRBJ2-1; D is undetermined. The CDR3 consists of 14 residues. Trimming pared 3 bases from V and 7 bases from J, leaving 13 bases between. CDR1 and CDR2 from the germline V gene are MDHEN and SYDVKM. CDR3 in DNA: TGTGCCAGCAGTTTTTTTGGTGGCCGAAATGAGCAGTTCTTC. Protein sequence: CASSFFGGRNEQFF.

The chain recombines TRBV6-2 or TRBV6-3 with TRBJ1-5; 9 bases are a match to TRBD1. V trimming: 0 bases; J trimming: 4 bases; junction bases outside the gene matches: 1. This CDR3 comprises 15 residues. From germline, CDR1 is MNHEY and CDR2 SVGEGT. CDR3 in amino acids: CASSYSGTGNQPQHF. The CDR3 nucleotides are TGTGCCAGCAGTTACTCGGGGACAGGGAATCAGCCCCAGCATTTT.

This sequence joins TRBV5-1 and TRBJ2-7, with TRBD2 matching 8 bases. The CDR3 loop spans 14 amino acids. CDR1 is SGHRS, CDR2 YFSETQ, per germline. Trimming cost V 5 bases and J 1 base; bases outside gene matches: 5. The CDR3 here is CASRSGGPSYEQYF. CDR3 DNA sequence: TGCGCCAGCAGGAGCGGGGGCCCGTCCTACGAGCAGTACTTC.

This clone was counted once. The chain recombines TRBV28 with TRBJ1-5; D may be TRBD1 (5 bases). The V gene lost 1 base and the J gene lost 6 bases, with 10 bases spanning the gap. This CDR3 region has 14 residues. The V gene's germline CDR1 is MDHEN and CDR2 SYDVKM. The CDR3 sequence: CASSLSGAGQPQHF. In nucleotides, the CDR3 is TGTGCCAGCAGTTTATCTGGGGCCGGTCAGCCCCAGCATTTT. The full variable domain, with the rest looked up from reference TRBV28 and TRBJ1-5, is DVKVTQSSRYLVKRTGEKVFLECVQDMDHENMFWYRQDPGLGLRLIYFSYDVKMKEKGDIPEGYSVSREKKERFSLILESASTNQTSMYLCASSLSGAGQPQHFGDGTRLSIL.

The CDR3 coding sequence is TGTGCCACCAGTTGCGGGGATGAGAATGAAAAACTGTTTTTT. Its translation: CATSCGDENEKLFF. This chain connects TRBV24-1 to TRBJ1-4; D is uncertain. Per germline, CDR1 KGHDR and CDR2 SFDVKD. The CDR3 runs 14 residues. Trimming removed 6 bases at V and 5 bases at J, with 12 bases between.

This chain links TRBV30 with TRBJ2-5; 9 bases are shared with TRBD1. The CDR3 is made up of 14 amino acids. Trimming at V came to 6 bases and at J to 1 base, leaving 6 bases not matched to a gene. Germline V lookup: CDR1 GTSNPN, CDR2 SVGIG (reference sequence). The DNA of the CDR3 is TGTGCCTGCCGAGGGGACAGGGCCCAAGAGACCCAGTACTTC. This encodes CACRGDRAQETQYF.

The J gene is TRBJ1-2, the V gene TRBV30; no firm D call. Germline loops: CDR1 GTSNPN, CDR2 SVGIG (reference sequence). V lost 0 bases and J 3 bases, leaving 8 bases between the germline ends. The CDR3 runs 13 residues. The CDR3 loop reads CAWSVGRDYGYTF. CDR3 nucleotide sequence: TGTGCCTGGAGTGTCGGCAGAGACTATGGCTACACCTTC.

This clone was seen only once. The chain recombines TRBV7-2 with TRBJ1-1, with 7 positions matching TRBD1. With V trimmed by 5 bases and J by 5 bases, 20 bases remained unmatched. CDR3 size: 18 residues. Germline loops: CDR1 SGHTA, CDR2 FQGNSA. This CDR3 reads CASSPGTALTNRRTEAFF. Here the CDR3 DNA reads TGTGCCAGCAGCCCAGGGACAGCTTTAACGAATCGGCGAACTGAAGCTTTCTTT.

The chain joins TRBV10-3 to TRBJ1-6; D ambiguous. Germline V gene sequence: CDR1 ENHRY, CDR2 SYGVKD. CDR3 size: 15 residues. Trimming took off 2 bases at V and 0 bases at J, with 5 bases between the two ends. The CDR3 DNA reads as TGTGCCATCAGTGAGGGAAACTCCTATAATTCACCCCTCCACTTT. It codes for CAISEGNSYNSPLHF.

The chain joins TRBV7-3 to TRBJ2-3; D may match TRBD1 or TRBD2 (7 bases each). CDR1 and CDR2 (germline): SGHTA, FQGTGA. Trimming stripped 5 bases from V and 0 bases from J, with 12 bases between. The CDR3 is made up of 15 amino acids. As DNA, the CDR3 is TGTGCCAGCAGCGGGGAGGGGGCTAGCACAGATACGCAGTATTTT. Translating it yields CASSGEGASTDTQYF.

CDR3 coding DNA: TGTGCCAGCAGTCTACATATGACTAGCGGGGGAGACTACGAGCAGTACTTC. It is translated as CASSLHMTSGGDYEQYF. The genes are TRBV27 and TRBJ2-7; TRBD2 matches at 12 bases. Trimming took 5 bases from V and 3 from J; bases not matched to a gene: 11. CDR3 length: 17 residues. The germline V gene has CDR1 MNHEY and CDR2 SMNVEV (reference sequence).